One T cell receptor (beta chain) is described in this entry. Only in-frame clones appear in the TCRdb table, and some are missing; sequencing was by immunoSEQ multiplex PCR. The table lists fewer than 70,000 clones, roughly 89% of them singletons, with less than 0.8% in the top ten. V was pared by 0 bases and J by 0 bases, with 12 bases between. The length of the CDR3 is 17 residues. Germline V gene lookup returns CDR1 KGHSH and CDR2 LQKENI. The record originates from a study of OX40 agonist ivuxolimab in advanced cancers. The chain combines TRBV18 with TRBJ1-3, with a tentative D call TRBD1 (5 bases). This receptor was identified in an adult with an advanced solid tumor such as melanoma, head and neck, liver or kidney cancer. The specimen was CD4+ or CD8+ T cells sorted from blood, collected in a trial of the OX40 agonist ivuxolimab. DNA for the CDR3: TGTGCCAGCTCACCACCGGAAGGACATCTCTCTGGAAACACCATATATTTT. It encodes CASSPPEGHLSGNTIYF. Complete variable domain (other parts from reference TRBV18 and TRBJ1-3): NAGVMQNPRHLVRRRGQEARLRCSPMKGHSHVYWYRQLPEEGLKFMVYLQKENIIDESGMPKERFSAEFPKEGPSILRIQQVVRGDSAAYFCASSPPEGHLSGNTIYFGEGSWLTVV.